The entry below describes one TCR beta chain. Its target antigen remains unknown. No much larger clone is present one base from it, and per-base qualities are unavailable. The germline V gene encodes CDR1 MGHRA and CDR2 YSYEKL. The CDR3 has 17 amino acids, counting the end cysteine and phenylalanine. CDR3 DNA only is kept here, 51 bases in frame from base 1. V loses 7 bases, J loses 7 bases, and the germline ends lie 25 bases apart. The CDR3 regions of human TCRbeta chains were analyzed by immunosequencing. In the authors' own workflow: TCRs in the repertoires were matched against a reference library of SARS-CoV-2-specific TCRs that had been generated with the MIRA antigen-specificity platform. Breadth was defined as the fraction of unique TCRs that were SARS-CoV-2-associated, and depth was defined as the fraction of total T cells that were SARS-CoV-2-associated. Using the MIRA data, every spike-specific TCR was mapped to the spike region that the TCR reacted to and assigned to either a CD4 or a CD8 class. Log10-transformed breadth and depth values were compared by one-way ANOVA with Sidak's multiple comparisons tests. As stored in TCRdb, this immuneACCESS dataset retains in-frame rearrangements with V and J assigned. A fraction of the clones does not appear; measured against another copy, unresolved V genes explain less than half of the discrepancy, and the remainder lacks a known reason. V, J and clone size reflect that table, while D and trimming were determined from the DNA. This sample lists more than 110,000 clones; more than 85% were detected once. The top ten hold 3% to 4% of the sample.

The time point label here, explained by the study, means: about 28 days (+/-7) after the second vaccine dose. Because spike-specific TCR depth and breadth did not differ between the two schedules, AZD1222 recipients who got a second dose at roughly 4 weeks were pooled with those who got a second dose at roughly 12 weeks. Vaccinee samples came from UK trials COV001 and COV002, including a single-blind randomized controlled phase 2/3 trial of AZD1222 (ChAdOx1 nCoV-19) in healthy adults. For TCRbeta chain sequencing, PBMC samples from trial participants were taken at day 0 and at day 28 after the second dose. The source of the sample is a study of T cell responses to AZD1222 COVID-19 vaccine (dated by TCRdb to 2020 to 2022). In terms of the full investigation: A total of about 230 trial participants underwent TCR sequencing, of whom 207 received two doses of AZD1222 and approximately 25 received two doses of the MenACWY control vaccine. Trial participants were enrolled into age subgroups of 18-55, 56-69 and 70-plus years, which contained around 150, 28 and 57 TCR-sequenced participants, respectively.

The investigation overall reported the following: Participants were mostly white British, with more females than males. The authors suggested clonal diversity may have been underestimated. Only six AZD1222 recipients were SARS-CoV-2 seropositive at baseline, limiting conclusions about previously exposed vaccinees. Epitopes outside the regions mutated in the B.1.351 and B.1.1.7 variants were reportedly recognized by nearly half of the unique spike-specific TCRs. The 56-69-year group was small, and its depth increase did not reach significance, likely because of low power. After two AZD1222 doses, both the breadth and the depth of spike-specific TCRs were significantly higher than at day 0 and than in MenACWY recipients. Because no day 14 peak-response samples were available, repertoires were characterized only after the peak T cell response. Vaccine-associated CD4 TCRs spanned the whole spike protein, with dominant responses in regions 160-218 and 743-854.

Here the sequenced sample was peripheral blood, taken 28 days after the second AZD1222 dose. The TCR was taken from an adult who received the AZD1222 COVID-19 vaccine. The sequence joins TRBV4-1 to TRBJ1-4; the best D guess is TRBD1, with 5 bases matching. This receptor carries the CDR3 CASTLRLDEGRFEKLFF. The base sequence is TGCGCCAGCACCCTAAGATTGGATGAGGGACGGTTTGAAAAACTGTTTTTT.